This TCR beta chain emerged from a study of read filtering for tumor transcriptome and immune sequencing. Overall study context: Among patients, around 18 were male and more than 11 female, aged roughly 45 to 90 (mean about 69). Study observations and caveats: Correlation between methods rose after single-read clonotypes were removed.

The library was built from around 400 ng RNA with molecular barcoded adaptors for alpha/delta and beta/gamma chains. MiXCR was run by TCRdb on the reads, yielding one entry per CDR3 protein. Of more than 100,000 distinct CDR3 sequences listed, 10% to 15% are singletons. This CDR3 has 15 residues. Germline V gene lookup returns CDR1 SGHRS and CDR2 YFSETQ. V trimming: 6 bases; J trimming: 3 bases; junction bases outside the gene matches: 5. In the case of this clonotype: Its matching antigen is unknown. A read error may explain this, as a much larger clone is one base away.

Material for sequencing was a population of CD138-negative cells sorted from bone marrow. The clonotype was recovered from a donor aged 40 or older with multiple myeloma. The V and J genes are TRBV5-1 and TRBJ2-3; 12 nucleotides align to TRBD1. CDR3 coding DNA: TGCGCCAGCACGGGACAGGGGGCGCCGACAGATACGCAGTATTTT. Protein: CASTGQGAPTDTQYF.